The 15 T cell receptor beta chains listed next were all sequenced from one sample in a study of shared clonotypes between healthy human individuals. Profiling relied on immunoSEQ multiplex PCR, and the TCRdb table lists in-frame clones only, not all of them. The table lists some 2,100,000 clones, approximately 96% of them singletons. Sequenced: naive CD4+ T cells sorted from blood. Subset defined: CD45RA+ positively selected. Receptor source: a man between 18 and 29 years old in good health.

The chain combines TRBV2 with TRBJ2-7, with 10 bases identical to TRBD2. After removal of 1 base from V and 3 bases from J, the junction contained 0 bases not matched to a gene. CDR3 size: 14 residues. Germline V gene lookup returns CDR1 SNHLY and CDR2 FYNNEI. The CDR3 spells CASSEGTSGYEQYF. The DNA of the CDR3 is TGTGCCAGCAGTGAAGGGACTAGCGGCTACGAGCAGTACTTC.

This chain uses TRBV5-5 with TRBJ1-5, with TRBD1 matching over 8 bases. The CDR3 contains 14 residues. The germline V gene has CDR1 SGHKS and CDR2 YYEKEE (reference sequence). Germline trimming cut 2 bases from V and 5 bases from J; bases unmatched to any gene: 3. CDR3: CASSFDRGYQPQHF. The DNA for the CDR3 is TGTGCCAGCAGCTTTGACAGGGGATATCAGCCCCAGCATTTT.

The chain recombines TRBV18 with TRBJ2-7, with a tentative D call TRBD1 (5 bases). The V gene lost 2 bases and the J gene lost 4 bases, with 15 bases spanning the gap. The CDR3 consists of 15 residues. Germline loops: CDR1 KGHSH, CDR2 LQKENI. The DNA for the CDR3 is TGTGCCAGCTCACCAGGGGCCGAGGTAGGTTACGAGCAGTACTTC. Protein: CASSPGAEVGYEQYF.

The genes are TRBV5-1 and TRBJ1-2; D not certain. In germline, CDR1 is SGHRS, CDR2 YFSETQ. The CDR3 length is 14 residues. Trimming removed 0 bases at V and 2 bases at J, with 8 bases between. The CDR3 spells CASSLDSDNYGYTF. CDR3 DNA sequence: TGCGCCAGCAGCTTGGACAGTGACAACTATGGCTACACCTTC.

The V gene is TRBV6-1, the J gene TRBJ2-1; tentative D call: TRBD2 (5 bases). With 9 bases removed from V and 0 bases from J, the gap between germline ends came to 12 bases. CDR1 is MNHNS, CDR2 SASEGT, per germline. The length of the CDR3 is 14 residues. CDR3 amino acids: CASFLGGSYNEQFF. The CDR3 DNA reads TGTGCCAGTTTTCTTGGAGGCTCCTACAATGAGCAGTTCTTC.

The chain links TRBV4-1 to TRBJ1-1; weak D call: TRBD1 (5 bases). Germline values: CDR1 MGHRA, CDR2 YSYEKL. CDR3 size: 14 residues. Trimming left V 2 bases short and J 2 bases short, with 9 bases between. The CDR3, as DNA: TGCGCCAGCAGCCAAACGGACACCAACACTGAAGCTTTCTTT. It is translated as CASSQTDTNTEAFF.

The rearrangement uses TRBV19 and TRBJ2-2; D not resolved. V was cut by 10 bases and J by 2 bases, with 8 bases left in between. The CDR3 is 12 residues long. Germline V lookup: CDR1 LNHDA, CDR2 SQIVND (reference sequence). The CDR3 bases are TGTGCCAACACTCCCAACACCGGGGAGCTGTTTTTT. This translates into CANTPNTGELFF.

The J gene is TRBJ2-3, the V gene TRBV15; D is tentatively TRBD1 or TRBD2 (5 bases each). The germline CDR1 and CDR2 sequences are LNHNV and YYDKDF (reference sequence). The CDR3 runs 15 residues. V lost 5 bases to trimming and J lost 2 bases, with 14 bases between them. The CDR3 reads CATSYGGRATDTQYF. The CDR3 DNA reads TGTGCCACCAGCTACGGAGGCAGGGCCACAGATACGCAGTATTTT.

About this clone itself: Other DNA sequences in this specimen translate into the identical CDR3. The gene calls are TRBV7-2 and TRBJ1-6; no clear D. Germline V lookup: CDR1 SGHTA, CDR2 FQGNSA. Trimming removed 3 bases at V and 0 bases at J, with 6 bases between. The CDR3 covers 15 residues. For the CDR3, the DNA is TGTGCCAGCAGCTTGGGTAGCTCCTATAATTCACCCCTCCACTTT. This encodes CASSLGSSYNSPLHF.

As regards this clone: Other DNA sequences in the sample encode the same CDR3. The rearrangement joins TRBV30 to TRBJ1-1, with no clear D. In germline, CDR1 is GTSNPN, CDR2 SVGIG (reference sequence). With 0 bases removed from V and 2 bases from J, the gap between germline ends came to 7 bases. The CDR3 is 13 amino acids. CDR3 in amino acids: CAWSVSSNTEAFF. As DNA, the CDR3 is TGTGCCTGGAGTGTTTCCAGTAACACTGAAGCTTTCTTT.

CDR3 region: CASSLGGGPRETQYF. CDR3 in DNA: TGTGCCAGCAGCTTGGGCGGGGGGCCCCGGGAGACCCAGTACTTC. This chain links TRBV11-2 with TRBJ2-5, with TRBD2 identical over 8 bases. In germline, CDR1 is SGHAT, CDR2 FQNNGV. The CDR3 extends over 15 amino acids. The J segment lost 5 bases and the V segment lost 3 bases, leaving 8 bases of the junction unmatched.

This chain joins TRBV5-8 and TRBJ2-2, with D unclear. Germline V lookup: CDR1 SGHTS, CDR2 YDEGEE. Trimming cost V 4 bases and J 4 bases, with 5 bases left between them. This CDR3 has 12 amino acids. CDR3 in DNA: TGTGCCAGCAGCCCAGGCACCGGGGAGCTGTTTTTT. Translating it yields CASSPGTGELFF.

The rearrangement joins TRBV6-5 to TRBJ2-7; 9 bases are shared with TRBD2. Trimming at V came to 0 bases and at J to 0 bases, leaving 3 bases not matched to a gene. Germline lookup yields CDR1 MNHEY and CDR2 SVGAGI. The CDR3 is 16 residues long. This CDR3 reads CASSYSSSGVSYEQYF. CDR3 coding DNA: TGTGCCAGCAGTTACTCCTCTAGCGGGGTCTCCTACGAGCAGTACTTC.

The gene calls are TRBV5-5 and TRBJ2-2; TRBD1 aligns across 7 bases. The CDR3 totals 15 residues. Trimming at V came to 4 bases and at J to 2 bases, leaving 5 bases not matched to a gene. Germline lookup yields CDR1 SGHKS and CDR2 YYEKEE (reference sequence). The CDR3 protein is CASSLTGQNTGELFF. The CDR3 DNA reads TGTGCCAGCAGCCTGACAGGGCAAAACACCGGGGAGCTGTTTTTT.

The V call is TRBV5-1, the J call TRBJ2-5; the D call may be TRBD1 or TRBD2 (5 bases each). Germline V CDR1 and CDR2: SGHRS, YFSETQ. Trimming pared 2 bases from V and 2 bases from J, leaving 13 bases between. The CDR3 length is 15 residues. The CDR3 DNA follows: TGCGCCAGCAGCTTTCAACCCGGGGCGCAAGAGACCCAGTACTTC. It translates to CASSFQPGAQETQYF.